These 20 T cell receptor beta chains share one sample of origin, sequenced in a study of cytomegalovirus exposure and HLA in healthy donors. 60 Vbeta and 13 Jbeta primers were used in PCR. Only in-frame clones appear in the TCRdb table, and some are missing; sequencing was by immunoSEQ multiplex PCR. The repertoire includes more than 150,000 clones, about 84% of them detected once, and approximately 1.2% sits in the top ten. Sequenced material: PBMCs. These receptors came from a man over 45 in good health and CMV-seropositive.

The chain joins TRBV19 to TRBJ2-1, with 9 bases identical to TRBD2. Unmatched junction bases numbered 17, after V lost 7 bases and J lost 10 bases. CDR1 and CDR2 (germline): LNHDA, SQIVND (reference sequence). The CDR3 extends over 16 amino acids. This chain's CDR3 is CASTPRGVAGEREQFF. The CDR3 region has the DNA TGTGCCAGTACTCCCCGGGGGGTAGCGGGAGAACGAGAGCAGTTCTTC.

As for this clone: This specimen includes other DNA sequences encoding the same CDR3. V is TRBV7-2 and J is TRBJ2-1, with 11 bases matching TRBD2. The CDR3 loop spans 15 amino acids. J gave up 4 bases and V 2 bases, and 1 base lay outside the gene matches. Germline V lookup: CDR1 SGHTA, CDR2 FQGNSA. The CDR3 DNA reads as TGTGCCAGCAGCTTACTAGCGGGAGGTTACAATGAGCAGTTCTTC. Protein product: CASSLLAGGYNEQFF. Variable domain in full (rest from reference TRBV7-2 and TRBJ2-1): GAGVSQSPSNKVTEKGKDVELRCDPISGHTALYWYRQSLGQGLEFLIYFQGNSAPDKSGLPSDRFSAERTGGSVSTLTIQRTQQEDSAVYLCASSLLAGGYNEQFFGPGTRLTVL.

The V call is TRBV7-3, the J call TRBJ1-6, with no clear D. The CDR3 consists of 15 residues. Between the trimmed V and J ends, which lost 1 base and 4 bases, there was a span of 8 bases. Germline CDR1 is SGHTA and CDR2 is FQGTGA. The CDR3 sequence: CASSLRGPYNSPLHF. The CDR3, as DNA: TGTGCCAGCAGCTTAAGAGGCCCGTATAATTCACCCCTCCACTTT.

This clone was detected a few times. This chain uses TRBV7-6 with TRBJ1-1, with 7 bases matching TRBD1. V lost 1 base to trimming and J lost 0 bases; unmatched junction nucleotides: 5. Per the germline V gene, CDR1 is SGHVS and CDR2 is FNYEAQ. The CDR3 is 16 amino acids. CDR3 region: CASSLVGGTVNTEAFF. The CDR3 DNA sequence: TGTGCCAGCAGCTTAGTAGGGGGGACAGTGAACACTGAAGCTTTCTTT. Full variable domain (rest looked up from reference TRBV7-6 and TRBJ1-1): GAGVSQSPRYKVTKRGQDVALRCDPISGHVSLYWYRQALGQGPEFLTYFNYEAQQDKSGLPNDRFSAERPEGSISTLTIQRTEQRDSAMYRCASSLVGGTVNTEAFFGQGTRLTVV.

The chain employs TRBV18 and TRBJ1-5; D gene ambiguous. V was trimmed by 3 bases and J by 3 bases, leaving 9 bases between them. There are 14 residues in the CDR3. Germline CDR1 KGHSH, CDR2 LQKENI. The CDR3 is CASSPSSVNQPQHF. In nucleotides, the CDR3 is TGTGCCAGCTCACCTTCGTCGGTCAATCAGCCCCAGCATTTT. The full variable domain, completed using reference TRBV18 and TRBJ1-5, is NAGVMQNPRHLVRRRGQEARLRCSPMKGHSHVYWYRQLPEEGLKFMVYLQKENIIDESGMPKERFSAEFPKEGPSILRIQQVVRGDSAAYFCASSPSSVNQPQHFGDGTRLSIL.

V usage is TRBV27 and J usage is TRBJ1-1; possibly TRBD1 for D (6 bases). Per germline, CDR1 MNHEY and CDR2 SMNVEV (reference sequence). V lost 4 bases to trimming and J lost 6 bases, with 24 bases between them. CDR3 size: 17 residues. The CDR3 region has the DNA TGTGCCAGCAGTTCATTAATGGGGACAATCACTTTGGCTGAAGCTTTCTTT. Protein sequence: CASSSLMGTITLAEAFF.

This chain uses TRBV12-5 with TRBJ1-1; no reliable D call. Germline loops: CDR1 LGHNT, CDR2 FRNRAP. Deletions cut 9 bases from V and 4 bases from J, with 9 bases between. CDR3 size: 11 residues. CDR3 sequence reads: CASGRGTEAFF. The CDR3 bases are TGTGCTAGCGGGAGAGGCACTGAAGCTTTCTTT.

The chain combines TRBV2 with TRBJ1-2, with 7 bases that match TRBD1. V lost 2 bases and J lost 3; bases outside the gene matches: 3. Germline CDR1 is SNHLY and CDR2 is FYNNEI. The CDR3 is made up of 14 amino acids. DNA of the CDR3: TGTGCCAGCAGTGAACCCGGGACAGACTATGGCTACACCTTC. It is translated as CASSEPGTDYGYTF. The full variable domain, completed using reference TRBV2 and TRBJ1-2, is EPEVTQTPSHQVTQMGQEVILRCVPISNHLYFYWYRQILGQKVEFLVSFYNNEISEKSEIFDDQFSVERPDGSNFTLKIRSTKLEDSAMYFCASSEPGTDYGYTFGSGTRLTVV.

J is TRBJ2-7 and V is TRBV28; 7 positions agree with TRBD1. V dropped 6 bases and J dropped 2; count of bases not matched to a gene: 10. Germline loops: CDR1 MDHEN, CDR2 SYDVKM. The CDR3 is made up of 15 amino acids. CDR3 bases: TGTGCCAGCAGCCCGACAGGGACACCTCCCTACGAGCAGTACTTC. It codes for CASSPTGTPPYEQYF.

This rearrangement joins TRBV29-1 to TRBJ1-1; D is perhaps TRBD1 (5 bases). This CDR3 is built from 11 residues. V was trimmed by 7 bases and J by 1 base, leaving 7 bases between them. Germline values: CDR1 SQVTM, CDR2 ANQGSEA. The CDR3 reads CSGGENTEAFF. Here the CDR3 DNA reads TGCAGCGGGGGGGAGAACACTGAAGCTTTCTTT.

This chain connects TRBV7-3 to TRBJ1-2; the D gene is possibly TRBD1 (5 bases). CDR1 SGHTA and CDR2 FQGTGA come from the germline V gene. V lost 5 bases to trimming and J lost 7 bases, with 17 bases between them. The CDR3 is made up of 14 amino acids. CDR3 region: CASSPGGTGVGYTF. The CDR3, as DNA: TGTGCCAGCAGCCCCGGGGGTACGGGGGTTGGCTACACCTTC.

The genes are TRBV7-9 and TRBJ2-7, with TRBD1 as a possible D gene (5 bases). Trimming pared 5 bases from V and 0 bases from J, leaving 11 bases between. The V gene's germline CDR1 is SEHNR and CDR2 FQNEAQ (reference sequence). This CDR3 has 14 amino acids. CDR3 sequence (DNA): TGTGCCAGCAGCCTTGACAGCTTCTCCTACGAGCAGTACTTC. Translating it yields CASSLDSFSYEQYF.

This rearrangement joins TRBV7-6 to TRBJ2-5; 10 bases line up with TRBD2. The CDR3 totals 14 residues. CDR1 is SGHVS and CDR2 is FNYEAQ in the germline V gene. V dropped 5 bases and J dropped 5; count of bases not matched to a gene: 5. The CDR3 is CASSQSGRGETQYF. The CDR3 DNA reads TGTGCCAGCAGCCAAAGCGGGAGGGGGGAGACCCAGTACTTC.

J is TRBJ2-5 and V is TRBV5-1; 16 bases map to TRBD2. The CDR3 covers 15 residues. J gave up 5 bases and V 3 bases, and 1 base lay outside the gene matches. Germline V CDR1 and CDR2: SGHRS, YFSETQ. CDR3 residues: CASSSGLAGGETQYF. The DNA for the CDR3 is TGCGCCAGCAGCTCGGGACTAGCGGGGGGGGAGACCCAGTACTTC.

The chain joins TRBV7-6 to TRBJ2-7; 8 bases line up with TRBD2. The trim removed 4 bases at V and 7 bases at J, leaving 6 bases unmatched. CDR3 length equals 13 residues. Germline V gene sequence: CDR1 SGHVS, CDR2 FNYEAQ. CDR3 in DNA: TGTGCCAGCAGCTCCGGGACTAGGGGAGAGCAGTACTTC. It translates to CASSSGTRGEQYF.

This chain connects TRBV4-1 to TRBJ2-2; weak D call: TRBD1 (6 bases). Germline V gives CDR1 MGHRA, CDR2 YSYEKL. The CDR3 has 18 residues. Trimming cost V 7 bases and J 4 bases, with 25 bases left between them. CDR3 DNA: TGCGCCAGCACCCTGAGGGACATTCTAAAAAGTGGCACCGGGGAGCTGTTTTTT. Amino acid sequence: CASTLRDILKSGTGELFF.

Only one count was recorded for this clone. The chain employs TRBV5-6 and TRBJ1-5; 7 bases are shared with TRBD1. V lost 0 bases and J lost 2; bases outside the gene matches: 5. Germline CDR1 is SGHDT and CDR2 is YYEEEE. The CDR3 totals 16 residues. The CDR3 here is CASSLDRQGGNQPQHF. The CDR3 DNA reads TGTGCCAGCAGCTTGGACAGACAGGGTGGCAATCAGCCCCAGCATTTT. Supplemented by reference TRBV5-6 and TRBJ1-5, the full variable domain reads DAGVTQSPTHLIKTRGQQVTLRCSPKSGHDTVSWYQQALGQGPQFIFQYYEEEERQRGNFPDRFSGHQFPNYSSELNVNALLLGDSALYLCASSLDRQGGNQPQHFGDGTRLSIL.

This sequence joins TRBV7-3 and TRBJ2-2, with 9 bases matching TRBD2. This CDR3 has 15 amino acids. J was trimmed by 6 bases and V by 2 bases; bases with no gene match: 4. Per germline, CDR1 SGHTA and CDR2 FQGTGA. CDR3 in DNA: TGTGCCAGCAGCTTAGCGGGGGGGCCCGCCGGGGAGCTGTTTTTT. Amino acids: CASSLAGGPAGELFF.

The V and J genes are TRBV7-6 and TRBJ2-7; the D is unclear. Germline V CDR1 and CDR2: SGHVS, FNYEAQ. The CDR3 is 12 residues long. V was clipped by 5 bases and J by 3 bases, with 8 bases between them. DNA for the CDR3: TGTGCCAGCAGCGTGGGCCGCTACGAGCAGTACTTC. Protein: CASSVGRYEQYF. Using reference TRBV7-6 and TRBJ2-7 for the parts outside the CDR3, the full variable domain is GAGVSQSPRYKVTKRGQDVALRCDPISGHVSLYWYRQALGQGPEFLTYFNYEAQQDKSGLPNDRFSAERPEGSISTLTIQRTEQRDSAMYRCASSVGRYEQYFGPGTRLTVT.

J is TRBJ1-1 and V is TRBV30; TRBD1 is a possible D gene (6 bases). Trimming cost V 3 bases and J 10 bases, with 15 bases left between them. CDR3 length: 12 amino acids. The germline CDR1 and CDR2 sequences are GTSNPN and SVGIG (reference sequence). The DNA for the CDR3 is TGTGCCTGGAGCCAGTTGACAGGAGGAGCTTTCTTT. This translates into CAWSQLTGGAFF.